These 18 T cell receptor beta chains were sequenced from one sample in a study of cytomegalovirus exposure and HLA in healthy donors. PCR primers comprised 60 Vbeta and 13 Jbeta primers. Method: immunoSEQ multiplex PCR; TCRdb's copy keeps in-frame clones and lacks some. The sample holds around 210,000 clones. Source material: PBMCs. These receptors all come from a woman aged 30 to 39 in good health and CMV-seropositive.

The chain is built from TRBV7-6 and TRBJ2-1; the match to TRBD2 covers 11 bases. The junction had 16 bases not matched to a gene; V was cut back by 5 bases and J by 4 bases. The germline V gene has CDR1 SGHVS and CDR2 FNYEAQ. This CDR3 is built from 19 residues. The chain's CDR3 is CASSATSGMYPRPYNEQFF. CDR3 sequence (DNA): TGTGCCAGCAGCGCGACTAGCGGGATGTATCCCCGGCCTTACAATGAGCAGTTCTTC.

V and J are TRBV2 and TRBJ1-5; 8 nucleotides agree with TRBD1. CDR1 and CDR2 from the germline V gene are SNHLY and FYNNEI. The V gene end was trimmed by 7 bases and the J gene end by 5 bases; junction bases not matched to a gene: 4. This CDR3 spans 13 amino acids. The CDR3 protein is CASKDREDQPQHF. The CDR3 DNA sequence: TGTGCCAGCAAGGACAGGGAGGATCAGCCCCAGCATTTT.

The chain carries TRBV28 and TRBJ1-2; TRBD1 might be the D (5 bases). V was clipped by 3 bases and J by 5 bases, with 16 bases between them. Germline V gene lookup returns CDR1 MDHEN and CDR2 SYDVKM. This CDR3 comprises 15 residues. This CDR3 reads CASSLTDRGGYGYTF. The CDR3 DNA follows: TGTGCCAGCAGTTTGACGGACCGGGGGGGGTATGGCTACACCTTC.

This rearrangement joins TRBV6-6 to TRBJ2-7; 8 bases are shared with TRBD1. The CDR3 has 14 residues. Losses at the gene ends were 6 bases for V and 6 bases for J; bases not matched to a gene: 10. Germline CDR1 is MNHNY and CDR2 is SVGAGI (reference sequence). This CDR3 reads CASRAGTGASEQYF. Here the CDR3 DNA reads TGTGCCAGCAGGGCCGGGACAGGTGCAAGCGAGCAGTACTTC.

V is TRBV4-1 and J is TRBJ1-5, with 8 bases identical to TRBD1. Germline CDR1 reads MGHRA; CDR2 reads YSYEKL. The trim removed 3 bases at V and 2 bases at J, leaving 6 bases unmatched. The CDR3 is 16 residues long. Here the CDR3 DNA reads TGCGCCAGCAGCCACTGGACAGGGACTGGCAATCAGCCCCAGCATTTT. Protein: CASSHWTGTGNQPQHF.

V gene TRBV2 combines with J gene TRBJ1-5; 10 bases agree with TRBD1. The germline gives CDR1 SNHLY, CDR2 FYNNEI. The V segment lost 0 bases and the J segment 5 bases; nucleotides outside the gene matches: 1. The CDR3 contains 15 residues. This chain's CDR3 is CASSEATGGYQPQHF. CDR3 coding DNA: TGTGCCAGCAGTGAAGCGACAGGGGGCTATCAGCCCCAGCATTTT.

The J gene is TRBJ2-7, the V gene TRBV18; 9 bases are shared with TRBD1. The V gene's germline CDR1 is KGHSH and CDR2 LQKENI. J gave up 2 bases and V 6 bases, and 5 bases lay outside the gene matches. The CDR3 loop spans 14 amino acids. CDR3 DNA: TGTGCCAGCTCCCCGGGACAGGGACCCTACGAGCAGTACTTC. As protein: CASSPGQGPYEQYF.

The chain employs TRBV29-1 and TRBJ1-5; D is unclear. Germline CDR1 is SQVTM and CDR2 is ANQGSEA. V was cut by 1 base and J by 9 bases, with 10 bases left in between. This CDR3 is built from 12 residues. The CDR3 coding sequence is TGCAGCGTTGAAGGCGGGGATGGGCCCCAGCATTTT. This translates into CSVEGGDGPQHF.

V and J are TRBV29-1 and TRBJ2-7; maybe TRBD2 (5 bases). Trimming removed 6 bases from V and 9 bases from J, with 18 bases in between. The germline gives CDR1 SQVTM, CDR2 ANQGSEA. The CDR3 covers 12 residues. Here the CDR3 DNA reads TGCAGCGTCTCGACGGGGAGTTGGGCGCAGTACTTC. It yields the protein CSVSTGSWAQYF.

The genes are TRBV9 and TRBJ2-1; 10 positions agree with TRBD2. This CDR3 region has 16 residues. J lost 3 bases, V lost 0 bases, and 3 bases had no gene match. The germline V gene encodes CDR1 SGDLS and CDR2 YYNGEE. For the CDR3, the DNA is TGTGCCAGCAGCGTAGGAGCGGGAGGGAACTACAATGAGCAGTTCTTC. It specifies CASSVGAGGNYNEQFF.

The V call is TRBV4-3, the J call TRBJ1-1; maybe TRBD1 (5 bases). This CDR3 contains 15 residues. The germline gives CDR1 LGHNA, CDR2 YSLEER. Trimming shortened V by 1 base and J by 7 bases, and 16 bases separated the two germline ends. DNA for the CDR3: TGCGCCAGCAGCCAAGTCCACGCGACAGCTTTTGAAGCTTTCTTT. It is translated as CASSQVHATAFEAFF.

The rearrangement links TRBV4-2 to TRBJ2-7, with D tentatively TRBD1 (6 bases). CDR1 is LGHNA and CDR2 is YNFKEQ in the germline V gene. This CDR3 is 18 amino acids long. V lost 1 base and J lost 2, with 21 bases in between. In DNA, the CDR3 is TGTGCCAGCAGCCAAGTAGTCGCCCTACCGGGACAAACCTACGAGCAGTACTTC. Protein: CASSQVVALPGQTYEQYF.

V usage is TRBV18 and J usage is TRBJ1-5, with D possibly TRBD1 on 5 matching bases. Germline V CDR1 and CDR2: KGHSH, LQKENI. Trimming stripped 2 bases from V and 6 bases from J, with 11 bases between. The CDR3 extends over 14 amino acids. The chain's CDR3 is CASSPEAGFQPQHF. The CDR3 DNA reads TGTGCCAGCTCACCAGAGGCAGGGTTTCAGCCCCAGCATTTT.

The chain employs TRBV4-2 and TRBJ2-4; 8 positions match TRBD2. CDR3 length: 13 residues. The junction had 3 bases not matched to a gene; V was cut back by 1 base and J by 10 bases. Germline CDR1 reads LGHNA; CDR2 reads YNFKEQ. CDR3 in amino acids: CASSQGGGRIQYF. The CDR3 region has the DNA TGTGCCAGCAGCCAAGGCGGGGGGAGGATTCAGTACTTC.

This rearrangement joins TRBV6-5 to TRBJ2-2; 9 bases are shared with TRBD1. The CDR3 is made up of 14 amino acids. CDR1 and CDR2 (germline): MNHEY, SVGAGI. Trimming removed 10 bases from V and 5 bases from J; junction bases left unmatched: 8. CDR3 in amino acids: CATRRTGDTGELFF. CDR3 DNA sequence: TGTGCCACCCGGAGGACAGGGGATACCGGGGAGCTGTTTTTT.

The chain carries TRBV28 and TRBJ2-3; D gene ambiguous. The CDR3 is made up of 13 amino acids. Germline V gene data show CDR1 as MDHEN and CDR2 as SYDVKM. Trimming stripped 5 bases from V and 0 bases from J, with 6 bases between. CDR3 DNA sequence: TGTGCCAGCAGTCCTTCTAGCACAGATACGCAGTATTTT. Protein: CASSPSSTDTQYF.

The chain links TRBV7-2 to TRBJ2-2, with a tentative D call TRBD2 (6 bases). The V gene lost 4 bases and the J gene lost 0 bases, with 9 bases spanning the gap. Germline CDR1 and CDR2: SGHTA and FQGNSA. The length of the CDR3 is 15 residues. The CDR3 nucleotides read TGTGCCAGCAGCTCACGGGGGACGAACACCGGGGAGCTGTTTTTT. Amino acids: CASSSRGTNTGELFF.

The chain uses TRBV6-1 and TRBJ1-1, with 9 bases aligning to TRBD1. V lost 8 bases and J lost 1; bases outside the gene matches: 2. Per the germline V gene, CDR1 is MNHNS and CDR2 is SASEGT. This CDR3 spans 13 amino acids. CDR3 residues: CASRDRENTEAFF. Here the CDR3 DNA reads TGTGCCAGCCGGGACAGGGAGAACACTGAAGCTTTCTTT.